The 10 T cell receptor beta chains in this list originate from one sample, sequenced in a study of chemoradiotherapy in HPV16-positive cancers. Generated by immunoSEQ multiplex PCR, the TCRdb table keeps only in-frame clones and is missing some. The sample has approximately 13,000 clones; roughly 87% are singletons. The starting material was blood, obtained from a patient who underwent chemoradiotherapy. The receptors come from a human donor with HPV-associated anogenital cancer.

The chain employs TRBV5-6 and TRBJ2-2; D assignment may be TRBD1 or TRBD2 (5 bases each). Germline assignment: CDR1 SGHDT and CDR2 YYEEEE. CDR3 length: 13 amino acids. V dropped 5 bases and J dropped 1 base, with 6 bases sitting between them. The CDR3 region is CASRRGNTGELFF. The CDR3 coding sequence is TGTGCCAGCAGGAGGGGGAACACCGGGGAGCTGTTTTTT.

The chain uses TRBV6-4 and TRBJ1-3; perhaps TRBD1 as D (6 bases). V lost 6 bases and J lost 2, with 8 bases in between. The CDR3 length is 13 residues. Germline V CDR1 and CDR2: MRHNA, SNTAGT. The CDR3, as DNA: TGTGCCAGCAGCGCAGGGGCTGGAAACACCATATATTTT. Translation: CASSAGAGNTIYF.

The chain's CDR3 is CASNLHHGQPQHF. The DNA for the CDR3 is TGTGCCAGCAACCTACACCACGGTCAGCCCCAGCATTTT. The gene calls are TRBV2 and TRBJ1-5; D uncertain. V lost 7 bases, J lost 6 bases, and 13 bases lay in between. Germline lookup yields CDR1 SNHLY and CDR2 FYNNEI. This CDR3 has 13 amino acids. Together with reference TRBV2 and TRBJ1-5, the CDR3 gives the full variable domain: EPEVTQTPSHQVTQMGQEVILRCVPISNHLYFYWYRQILGQKVEFLVSFYNNEISEKSEIFDDQFSVERPDGSNFTLKIRSTKLEDSAMYFCASNLHHGQPQHFGDGTRLSIL.

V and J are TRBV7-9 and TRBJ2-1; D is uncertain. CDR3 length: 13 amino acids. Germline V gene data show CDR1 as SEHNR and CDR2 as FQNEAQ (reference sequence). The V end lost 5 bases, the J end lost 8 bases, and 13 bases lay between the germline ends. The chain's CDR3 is CASSPSSYDEQFF. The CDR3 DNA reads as TGTGCCAGCAGCCCTTCTAGTTATGATGAGCAGTTCTTC.

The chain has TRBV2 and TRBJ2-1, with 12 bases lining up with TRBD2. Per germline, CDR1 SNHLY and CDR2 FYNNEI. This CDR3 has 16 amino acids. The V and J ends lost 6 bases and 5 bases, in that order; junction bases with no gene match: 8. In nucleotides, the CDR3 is TGTGCCAGCAGCCGCCCTAGCGGGGGGGAGGACAATGAGCAGTTCTTC. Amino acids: CASSRPSGGEDNEQFF.

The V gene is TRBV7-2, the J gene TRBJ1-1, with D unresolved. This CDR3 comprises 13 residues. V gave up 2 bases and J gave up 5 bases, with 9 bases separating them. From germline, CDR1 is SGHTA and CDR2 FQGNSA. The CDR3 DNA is TGTGCCAGCAGCTTAAATTTGGGGACTGAAGCTTTCTTT. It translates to CASSLNLGTEAFF. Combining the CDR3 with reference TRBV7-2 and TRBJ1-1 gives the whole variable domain GAGVSQSPSNKVTEKGKDVELRCDPISGHTALYWYRQSLGQGLEFLIYFQGNSAPDKSGLPSDRFSAERTGGSVSTLTIQRTQQEDSAVYLCASSLNLGTEAFFGQGTRLTVV.

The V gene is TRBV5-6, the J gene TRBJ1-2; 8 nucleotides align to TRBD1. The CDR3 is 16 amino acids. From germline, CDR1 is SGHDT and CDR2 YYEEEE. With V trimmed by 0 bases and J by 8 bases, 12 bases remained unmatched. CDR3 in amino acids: CASSLGRGRVYPGYTF. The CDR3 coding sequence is TGTGCCAGCAGCTTGGGCAGGGGGCGCGTCTACCCGGGCTACACCTTC.

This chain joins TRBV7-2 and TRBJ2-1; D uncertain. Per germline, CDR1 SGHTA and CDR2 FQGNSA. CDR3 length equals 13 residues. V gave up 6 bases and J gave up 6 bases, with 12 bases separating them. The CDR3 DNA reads TGTGCCAGCAGAACCCCACCTGGCAATGAGCAGTTCTTC. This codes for CASRTPPGNEQFF.

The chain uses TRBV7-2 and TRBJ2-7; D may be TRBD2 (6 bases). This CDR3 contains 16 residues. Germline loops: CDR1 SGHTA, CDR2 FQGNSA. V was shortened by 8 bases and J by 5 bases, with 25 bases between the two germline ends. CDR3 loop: CASRAGGDRRSHEQYF. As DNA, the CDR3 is TGTGCCAGCCGCGCAGGCGGGGACCGAAGATCCCACGAGCAGTACTTC.

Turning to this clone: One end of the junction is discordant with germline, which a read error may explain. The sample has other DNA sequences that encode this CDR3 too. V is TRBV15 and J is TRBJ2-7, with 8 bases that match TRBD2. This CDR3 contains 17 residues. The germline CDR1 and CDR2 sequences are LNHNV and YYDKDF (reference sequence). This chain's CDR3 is CATSRDVAGPQSYEQYF. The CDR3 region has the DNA TGCGCCACCAGCAGGGATGTAGCGGGGCCACAATCCTACGAGCAGTACTTC.